What follows are 23 T cell receptor beta chains derived from one specimen sequenced in a study of cytomegalovirus exposure and HLA in healthy donors listed by TCRdb under 2017. Library preparation was by the immunoSEQ multiplex PCR assay. The multiplex PCR relied on a mix of 60 forward primers for TCR Vbeta segments and 13 reverse primers for TCR Jbeta segments. The clones in this table, taken by TCRdb from immuneACCESS, are in-frame only. Not every clone is retained; where verified, under half of the shortfall comes from an unresolved V gene, and the cause of the rest is unknown. In all, the sample holds over 85,000 clones, and 76% of those were seen once. 10% to 15% of the sample lies in the top ten. The sequenced sample was PBMCs. The receptors here all came from a man aged 25 to 40 in good health and CMV-seropositive.

This clone appeared a few times. V usage is TRBV21-1 and J usage is TRBJ1-1; the table calls TRBD1, which could not be checked here. TRBV21-1 is a pseudogene. The length of the CDR3 is 14 residues. In DNA, the CDR3 is TGTGCCAGCAGCCCAGGGATCGGAGTGACTGAAGCTTTCTTT. As protein: CASSPGIGVTEAFF.

This chain links TRBV27 with TRBJ1-2; D is uncertain. The CDR3 consists of 15 residues. Trimming shortened V by 11 bases and J by 6 bases, and 25 bases separated the two germline ends. The germline gives CDR1 MNHEY, CDR2 SMNVEV (reference sequence). The CDR3 reads CACRAGAASRNGYTF. For the CDR3, the DNA is TGTGCCTGCCGGGCGGGCGCGGCCTCTAGGAATGGCTACACCTTC.

This clone was counted between two and nine times. The J gene is TRBJ2-1, the V gene TRBV28, with D hard to call. Trimming took off 6 bases at V and 6 bases at J, with 9 bases between the two ends. Per the germline V gene, CDR1 is MDHEN and CDR2 is SYDVKM. The CDR3 is made up of 12 amino acids. The CDR3 DNA reads TGTGCCAGCAGCCAGGTGGTCAATGAGCAGTTCTTC. Protein: CASSQVVNEQFF.

V usage is TRBV19 and J usage is TRBJ2-3, with a possible D match to TRBD1 (5 bases). Trimming pared 8 bases from V and 3 bases from J, leaving 15 bases between. The CDR3 spans 14 residues. CDR1 is LNHDA and CDR2 is SQIVND in the germline V gene (reference sequence). The CDR3 protein is CASSAPGLTDTQYF. The CDR3 DNA reads as TGTGCCAGTTCGGCTCCAGGGTTGACAGATACGCAGTATTTT.

The V and J genes are TRBV19 and TRBJ1-5; D call uncertain. The CDR3 runs 16 residues. Between the trimmed V and J ends, which lost 6 bases and 0 bases, there was a span of 15 bases. The V gene's germline CDR1 is LNHDA and CDR2 SQIVND (reference sequence). The CDR3 bases are TGTGCCAGTAGAACGTTCGACTTCTATAGCAATCAGCCCCAGCATTTT. It specifies CASRTFDFYSNQPQHF.

In its sample, this clone was seen once. The chain couples TRBV28 to TRBJ1-2; D perhaps matches TRBD1 (6 bases). Germline lookup yields CDR1 MDHEN and CDR2 SYDVKM. CDR3 size: 14 residues. The germline V and J ends were trimmed by 0 bases and 4 bases, with 9 bases remaining between them. The CDR3 region has the DNA TGTGCCAGCAGTTTATGGGGGGCTGGCTATGGCTACACCTTC. As protein: CASSLWGAGYGYTF.

This clone was found a few times. The V call is TRBV7-2, the J call TRBJ1-6; TRBD1 might be the D (6 bases). Germline V gene lookup returns CDR1 SGHTA and CDR2 FQGNSA. There are 18 residues in the CDR3. Trimming removed 2 bases at V and 4 bases at J, with 18 bases between. DNA of the CDR3: TGTGCCAGCAGCTTACCACCTGGGACAAACTTTTATAATTCACCCCTCCACTTT. Its protein is CASSLPPGTNFYNSPLHF.

The chain links TRBV5-8 to TRBJ2-7; 9 nucleotides match TRBD1. Germline V gene sequence: CDR1 SGHTS, CDR2 YDEGEE. This CDR3 is 14 amino acids long. The trim removed 5 bases at V and 6 bases at J, leaving 9 bases unmatched. The DNA for the CDR3 is TGTGCCAGCAGACCGGGACAGGGTAGTATCGAGCAGTACTTC. Encoded protein: CASRPGQGSIEQYF. Full variable domain (outside the CDR3, taken from reference TRBV5-8 and TRBJ2-7): EAGVTQSPTHLIKTRGQQATLRCSPISGHTSVYWYQQALGLGLQFLLWYDEGEERNRGNFPPRFSGRQFPNYSSELNVNALELEDSALYLCASRPGQGSIEQYFGPGTRLTVT.

This clone was recorded only once. The rearrangement links TRBV30 to TRBJ2-3; tentative D call: TRBD2 (6 bases). Germline CDR1 GTSNPN, CDR2 SVGIG (reference sequence). The CDR3 is 15 amino acids. Trimming stripped 0 bases from V and 4 bases from J, with 14 bases between. The CDR3 loop is CAWSVRGQSPDTQYF. The CDR3 bases are TGTGCCTGGAGTGTGCGGGGCCAGTCGCCAGATACGCAGTATTTT.

The J gene is TRBJ2-7, the V gene TRBV6-5, with 9 bases identical to TRBD2. Trimming removed 2 bases from V and 7 bases from J; junction bases left unmatched: 9. The CDR3 length is 15 residues. The V gene's germline CDR1 is MNHEY and CDR2 SVGAGI. The CDR3 loop reads CASSYGAGGPREQYF. CDR3 bases: TGTGCCAGCAGTTACGGTGCGGGGGGGCCGCGAGAGCAGTACTTC.

This chain uses TRBV28 with TRBJ1-2; D is uncertain. Germline lookup yields CDR1 MDHEN and CDR2 SYDVKM. V was shortened by 2 bases and J by 10 bases, with 11 bases between the two germline ends. This CDR3 contains 12 residues. CDR3 bases: TGTGCCAGCAGTTTAGCCAGGAACCTCTACACCTTC. This codes for CASSLARNLYTF.

Regarding this clone: Other DNA sequences in the same sample also yield this CDR3. The CDR3 sequence: CASSLQGADNEQFF. CDR3 bases: TGCGCCAGCAGCCTACAGGGGGCTGACAATGAGCAGTTCTTC. The chain couples TRBV5-1 to TRBJ2-1; 9 nucleotides line up with TRBD1. Germline CDR1 is SGHRS and CDR2 is YFSETQ. The CDR3 runs 14 residues. J gave up 5 bases and V 4 bases, and 4 bases lay outside the gene matches.

This clone was detected only once. The DNA of the CDR3 is TGTGCCAGCTCACCTCAGACCGGGACAGAGGATGGCTACACCTTC. Its protein product is CASSPQTGTEDGYTF. The chain carries TRBV18 and TRBJ1-2; 7 bases are shared with TRBD1. V lost 3 bases, J lost 6 bases, and 10 bases stayed unmatched. This CDR3 comprises 15 residues. Germline assignment: CDR1 KGHSH and CDR2 LQKENI.

This clone has just one count. The J gene is TRBJ1-2, the V gene TRBV5-6; 9 bases match TRBD1. This CDR3 has 18 residues. The germline gives CDR1 SGHDT, CDR2 YYEEEE. Germline trimming cut 0 bases from V and 3 bases from J; bases unmatched to any gene: 12. The CDR3 loop is CASSLDDRGEHVYYGYTF. The CDR3 DNA reads as TGTGCCAGCAGCTTGGATGACAGGGGGGAGCATGTATACTATGGCTACACCTTC. Full variable domain (outside the CDR3, taken from reference TRBV5-6 and TRBJ1-2): DAGVTQSPTHLIKTRGQQVTLRCSPKSGHDTVSWYQQALGQGPQFIFQYYEEEERQRGNFPDRFSGHQFPNYSSELNVNALLLGDSALYLCASSLDDRGEHVYYGYTFGSGTRLTVV.

The J gene is TRBJ1-2, the V gene TRBV28; no clear D. CDR3 length equals 14 residues. With 4 bases removed from V and 8 bases from J, the gap between germline ends came to 17 bases. The germline CDR1 and CDR2 sequences are MDHEN and SYDVKM. The CDR3 bases are TGTGCCAGCAGTTCCAGCGGGCGCAAGGGAGGCTACACCTTC. The encoded protein is CASSSSGRKGGYTF.

The chain joins TRBV4-3 to TRBJ1-2; D not certain. V was pared by 1 base and J by 4 bases, with 10 bases between. CDR3 size: 14 residues. The germline V gene encodes CDR1 LGHNA and CDR2 YSLEER. The CDR3 coding sequence is TGCGCCAGCAGCCAAGTTGAGGGCCCCTATGGCTACACCTTC. Encoded protein: CASSQVEGPYGYTF.

The gene calls are TRBV7-2 and TRBJ2-1; 8 positions match TRBD1. Germline CDR1 and CDR2: SGHTA and FQGNSA. The trim removed 3 bases at V and 5 bases at J, leaving 12 bases unmatched. CDR3 length equals 17 residues. CDR3 amino acids: CASSFPPTGETDNEQFF. The CDR3 region has the DNA TGTGCCAGCAGCTTCCCGCCGACAGGGGAAACGGACAATGAGCAGTTCTTC.

The chain is built from TRBV15 and TRBJ1-1, with TRBD1 identical over 7 bases. V shed 1 base and J 0 bases; nucleotides not matched to a gene: 5. The CDR3 consists of 16 residues. CDR1 is LNHNV, CDR2 YYDKDF, per germline (reference sequence). The DNA for the CDR3 is TGTGCCACCAGCAGAGGGGACAGCACCATGAACACTGAAGCTTTCTTT. Residues: CATSRGDSTMNTEAFF.

J is TRBJ1-1 and V is TRBV6-5, with a tentative D call TRBD1 (5 bases). The germline V and J ends were trimmed by 0 bases and 3 bases, with 8 bases remaining between them. The CDR3 spans 14 residues. Germline-derived CDR1 and CDR2 are MNHEY and SVGAGI. CDR3: CASSYSLGDTEAFF. Here the CDR3 DNA reads TGTGCCAGCAGTTACTCGTTAGGGGACACTGAAGCTTTCTTT.

This clone was recorded once. This chain uses TRBV30 with TRBJ2-7; 9 positions match TRBD1. Per germline, CDR1 GTSNPN and CDR2 SVGIG (reference sequence). J lost 7 bases, V lost 5 bases, and 15 bases had no gene match. The CDR3 length is 15 residues. The chain's CDR3 is CAWVPVPGTGPEQYF. CDR3 sequence (DNA): TGTGCCTGGGTCCCAGTCCCCGGGACAGGGCCTGAGCAGTACTTC.

The rearrangement links TRBV5-1 to TRBJ1-1, with D possibly matching TRBD1 (6 bases). Per germline, CDR1 SGHRS and CDR2 YFSETQ. The CDR3 loop spans 16 amino acids. The V gene lost 4 bases and the J gene lost 0 bases, with 16 bases spanning the gap. The CDR3 here is CASSVDSSPLNTEAFF. CDR3 DNA sequence: TGCGCCAGCAGCGTGGACAGTTCTCCGCTGAACACTGAAGCTTTCTTT.

This chain joins TRBV2 and TRBJ2-5; 7 bases align to TRBD1. The length of the CDR3 is 15 residues. V lost 4 bases and J lost 1; bases outside the gene matches: 6. Germline CDR1 is SNHLY and CDR2 is FYNNEI. The CDR3 DNA reads TGTGCCAGCAGTGCCCAACAGGGGATCCAAGAGACCCAGTACTTC. Its protein product is CASSAQQGIQETQYF.

This clone came up a few times. A much larger clonotype is one base distant, so this may be a read error. The rearrangement joins TRBV5-5 to TRBJ1-4; possibly TRBD1 for D (5 bases). In germline, CDR1 is SGHKS, CDR2 YYEKEE (reference sequence). With 0 bases removed from V and 8 bases from J, the gap between germline ends came to 11 bases. This CDR3 is built from 14 residues. The CDR3 here is CASSLEGRWEKLFF. DNA of the CDR3: TGTGCCAGCAGCTTGGAGGGGAGGTGGGAAAAACTGTTTTTT.